These 5 T cell receptor beta chains originate from one sample sequenced in a study of blood T cell repertoires in COVID-19. Profiling relied on immunoSEQ multiplex PCR, and the TCRdb table lists in-frame clones only, not all of them. The top ten hold approximately 2.9% of the sample, which has about half a million clones, 70% to 90% seen once. The sample consisted of peripheral blood. The receptors shown here come from a human donor in a cohort sampled during active COVID-19.

This clone has just one count. CDR3 region: CASSHRGPTYEQYF. The CDR3 DNA is TGTGCCAGCAGCCACAGGGGGCCCACCTACGAGCAGTACTTC. The chain links TRBV14 to TRBJ2-7, with 8 bases identical to TRBD1. After removal of 3 bases from V and 2 bases from J, the junction contained 3 bases not matched to a gene. Germline V gene data show CDR1 as SGHDN and CDR2 as FVKESK. This CDR3 is 14 amino acids long.

This chain connects TRBV29-1 to TRBJ1-1; TRBD1 is a possible D gene (6 bases). This CDR3 has 14 residues. Trimming removed 7 bases from V and 8 bases from J, with 23 bases in between. Looked up from germline, CDR1 is SQVTM and CDR2 is ANQGSEA. The CDR3 here is CSDGVGASLSEAFF. In DNA form, the CDR3 reads TGCAGCGACGGAGTGGGGGCATCCCTTTCCGAAGCTTTCTTT.

The genes are TRBV19 and TRBJ2-1; 12 positions match TRBD2. This CDR3 has 17 residues. In germline, CDR1 is LNHDA, CDR2 SQIVND (reference sequence). The trim removed 5 bases at V and 2 bases at J, leaving 7 bases unmatched. For the CDR3, the DNA is TGTGCCAGTAGTGGGGCTAGCGGGAGGGGGACCTACAATGAGCAGTTCTTC. Its protein product is CASSGASGRGTYNEQFF.

The rearrangement links TRBV6-2 or TRBV6-3 to TRBJ1-1; tentative D call: TRBD1 (6 bases). The length of the CDR3 is 15 residues. V gave up 1 base and J gave up 5 bases, with 14 bases separating them. Germline loops: CDR1 MNHEY, CDR2 SVGEGT. The DNA for the CDR3 is TGTGCCAGCAGTTACTACGGGGGGGCGATAACTGAAGCTTTCTTT. Amino acid sequence: CASSYYGGAITEAFF.

The chain links TRBV30 to TRBJ2-5; tentatively, D is TRBD2 (6 bases). Between the trimmed V and J ends, which lost 0 bases and 4 bases, there was a span of 21 bases. Germline V gene sequence: CDR1 GTSNPN, CDR2 SVGIG (reference sequence). This CDR3 region has 17 residues. This CDR3 reads CAWSVNQGLGIRETQYF. CDR3 bases: TGTGCCTGGAGTGTTAATCAGGGACTGGGGATTCGAGAGACCCAGTACTTC.